The TCR beta chain under discussion was sequenced for a study of spatial heterogeneity in lung cancer. Study context: In tumor regions TCR transcript counts correlated strongly with a matched bulk RNA-seq T cell module score. General study points: Ubiquitous and regional expanded TCR counts tracked ubiquitous and regional nonsynonymous mutations, respectively. Counts of expanded alpha and beta TCRs within tumors tracked the tumor nonsynonymous mutation count.

CDR1 is SEHNR, CDR2 FQNEAQ, per germline (reference sequence). The CDR3 consists of 14 residues. V dropped 0 bases and J dropped 5 bases, with 7 bases sitting between them. TCRdb passed the 5' RACE reads through MiXCR, listing each CDR3 protein once. The sample shows roughly 9,900 distinct CDR3 sequences, less than 7.5% of them seen only once. The sample's time point: sample taken at primary tumor resection. Extraction of whole RNA from tumor, nontumor lung or frozen PBMC preceded unsorted sequencing. On this clonotype: The antigen is undetermined.

The TCR was taken from a female donor with early-stage non-small cell lung cancer. Sequencing was performed on lung tumor tissue, taken at surgery. This chain uses TRBV7-9 with TRBJ2-2; no reliable D call. CDR3 coding DNA: TGTGCCAGCAGCTTAGCTTCCGGGACCGGGGAGCTGTTTTTT. This translates into CASSLASGTGELFF.